This TCR beta chain was captured in a study of response to subunit inactivated influenza vaccine. From the RT-PCR reads, TCRdb called clonotypes with MiXCR, one entry per CDR3 protein. The table has 500,000 to 750,000 distinct CDR3 sequences, around 13% seen once; the top ten hold roughly 10%. V gave up 3 bases and J gave up 8 bases, with 10 bases separating them. This CDR3 is 13 amino acids long. Germline V gene data show CDR1 as LGHNA and CDR2 as YNFKEQ. This clonotype has more than one count but fewer than ten. What it recognizes is unknown. Whole-study results and caveats: T cells newly recruited by each seasonal influenza vaccination are few, the authors suggested.

This receptor was obtained from a man over 45 who received an inactivated influenza vaccine. The material was PBMCs from blood, obtained 12 days after vaccination. The genes are TRBV4-2 and TRBJ1-4; the D is unclear. CDR3 nucleotide sequence: TGTGCCAGCAGCCAGGAAGTCCGGGAAAAACTGTTTTTT. This translates into CASSQEVREKLFF.